This is a list of T cell receptor beta chains from one sample in a study of patients and donors after allogeneic stem cell transplantation. TCRdb re-called the RT-PCR reads through MiXCR, storing one row per CDR3 protein. The table lists approximately 410,000 distinct CDR3 sequences, around 15% of them singletons, with around 6.8% in the top ten. The sample was blood, either unsorted or a sorted T cell fraction (not recorded which). The receptors shown here come from a human donor who was either an allogeneic HSCT recipient or a stem cell or donor lymphocyte infusion donor (not recorded which). It is not recorded whose cells these are; they may come from a transplant donor. The CDR3 runs from the conserved cysteine through the conserved F or W. D genes are given only for firm matches. Not all rows give a size; the values are once, few, many and, for expanded clones, a class.

size,V,J,D,CDR3,DNA
.,TRBV10-3,TRBJ2-5,TRBD1,CAAQPGQAVQETQYF,TGTGCCGCCCAACCGGGACAGGCGGTCCAAGAGACCCAGTACTTC
few,TRBV12-3/TRBV12-4,TRBJ2-7,TRBD1,CASSRPGQGDYEQYF,TGTGCCAGCAGTCGCCCGGGACAGGGGGACTACGAGCAGTACTTC
.,TRBV20-1,TRBJ1-1,.,CSAPVTEAFF,TGCAGTGCTCCGGTGACTGAAGCTTTCTTT
few,TRBV3-1,TRBJ1-3,TRBD1,CASSPGQGPRAGNTIYF,TGTGCCAGCAGCCCGGGACAGGGGCCTAGAGCCGGAAACACCATATATTTT
.,TRBV9,TRBJ2-7,.,CASSVGGASPYEQYF,TGTGCCAGCAGCGTCGGGGGTGCGAGTCCCTACGAGCAGTACTTC
few,TRBV20-1,TRBJ2-6,TRBD1,CSAQGQGNSGANVLTF,TGCAGTGCTCAGGGACAGGGGAACTCTGGGGCCAACGTCCTGACTTTC
.,TRBV10-2,TRBJ1-1,TRBD1,CASGTGRGDTEAFF,TGCGCCAGCGGGACAGGGAGGGGAGACACTGAAGCTTTCTTT
many,TRBV5-1,TRBJ1-5,TRBD1,CASSASGGSNQPQHF,TGCGCCAGCAGCGCTTCAGGGGGCAGCAATCAGCCCCAGCATTTT
few,TRBV7-9,TRBJ2-3,.,CASSSRMKNTDTQYF,TGTGCCAGCAGCTCCCGGATGAAAAACACAGATACGCAGTATTTT
few,TRBV20-1,TRBJ2-2,.,CSARSRVGGELFF,TGCAGTGCTAGGTCTAGGGTGGGCGGGGAGCTGTTTTTT
.,TRBV4-3,TRBJ2-6,.,CASSQDVGTHSGANVLTF,TGCGCCAGCAGCCAAGATGTGGGTACCCACTCTGGGGCCAACGTCCTGACTTTC
many,TRBV5-6,TRBJ1-1,.,CASSPIRGATEAFF,TGTGCCAGCAGCCCCATCCGGGGGGCCACTGAAGCTTTCTTT
.,TRBV5-5,TRBJ1-5,.,CASSLVRNSNQPQHF,TGTGCCAGCAGCTTGGTCCGGAATAGCAATCAGCCCCAGCATTTT
few,TRBV7-3,TRBJ1-2,TRBD1,CASSSEPGTGVDYGYTF,TGTGCCAGCAGCTCAGAACCCGGGACAGGGGTGGACTATGGCTACACCTTC
few,TRBV2,TRBJ1-2,.,CASSEGGPGYTF,TGTGCCAGCAGTGAAGGTGGACCTGGCTACACCTTC
.,TRBV5-1,TRBJ2-2,.,CASSEGGGELFF,TGCGCCAGCAGCGAAGGTGGCGGGGAGCTGTTTTTT
few,TRBV13,TRBJ2-1,.,CASTPLWNRNEQFF,TGTGCCAGCACACCTCTCTGGAACCGCAATGAGCAGTTCTTC
few,TRBV5-1,TRBJ2-1,.,CASSPRHPGTKGGEQFF,TGCGCCAGCAGCCCACGTCACCCCGGGACTAAGGGGGGTGAGCAGTTCTTC
.,TRBV12-3/TRBV12-4,TRBJ1-4,.,CASSPLIGGEEKLFF,TGTGCCAGCAGTCCCCTAATTGGAGGAGAAGAAAAACTGTTTTTT
few,TRBV7-9,TRBJ2-1,TRBD2,CASSSALGLAGINEQFF,TGTGCCAGCAGCTCCGCTCTGGGACTAGCGGGAATCAATGAGCAGTTCTTC
many,TRBV20-1,TRBJ1-2,.,CSARDGTGGYGYTF,TGCAGTGCTAGAGACGGCACCGGGGGATATGGCTACACCTTC
few,TRBV2,TRBJ2-7,.,CASSAQKVQYF,TGTGCCAGCAGTGCTCAAAAGGTGCAGTACTTC
many,TRBV4-2,TRBJ2-1,TRBD2,CASSEAGSYNEQFF,TGTGCCAGCAGCGAAGCGGGATCTTACAATGAGCAGTTCTTC
.,TRBV7-9,TRBJ1-2,.,CASSSTSRGYGYTF,TGTGCCAGCAGCTCCACCTCTCGGGGCTATGGCTACACCTTC
once,TRBV7-8,TRBJ2-4,.,CASSFRGGGLDIQYF,TGTGCCAGCAGCTTTAGGGGGGGCGGCCTTGACATTCAGTACTTC
.,TRBV6-6,TRBJ1-2,.,CAISLTVNYGYTF,TGTGCCATTTCTTTGACAGTTAACTATGGCTACACCTTC
many,TRBV12-3/TRBV12-4,TRBJ1-2,.,CASSLNYGYTF,TGTGCCAGCAGCTTGAACTATGGCTACACCTTC
once,TRBV7-2,TRBJ2-3,TRBD2,CASSRLAGGPADTQYF,TGTGCCAGCAGCCGTCTAGCGGGAGGGCCCGCAGATACGCAGTATTTT
few,TRBV7-2,TRBJ2-2,.,CASSFQGRGELFF,TGTGCCAGCAGCTTTCAGGGAAGAGGGGAGCTGTTTTTT
once,TRBV9,TRBJ1-2,.,CASSPQEGSRSYGYTF,TGTGCCAGCAGCCCTCAGGAGGGCAGTAGGAGCTATGGCTACACCTTC
few,TRBV7-2,TRBJ1-1,.,CASSLAGVGTNTEAFF,TGTGCCAGCAGCTTAGCCGGGGTGGGGACAAACACTGAAGCTTTCTTT
few,TRBV2,TRBJ2-6,.,CASGGRLGGGANVLTF,TGTGCCAGCGGTGGACGGCTGGGGGGAGGGGCCAACGTCCTGACTTTC
.,TRBV3-1,TRBJ2-3,.,CASSQMPDAGDTQYF,TGTGCCAGCAGCCAAATGCCGGACGCCGGAGATACGCAGTATTTT
few,TRBV20-1,TRBJ2-7,.,CSATPTDGLYEQYF,TGCAGTGCTACCCCTACAGACGGCCTCTACGAGCAGTACTTC
.,TRBV11-2,TRBJ1-2,TRBD1,CASSPDRVEGYGYTF,TGTGCCAGCAGCCCGGACAGGGTGGAAGGCTATGGCTACACCTTC
.,TRBV12-3/TRBV12-4,TRBJ2-7,.,CASSKDRKTYEQYF,TGTGCCAGCAGCAAGGACAGAAAAACTTACGAGCAGTACTTC
few,TRBV12-3/TRBV12-4,TRBJ2-7,.,CASSLAGGTGSYEQYF,TGTGCCAGCAGTTTAGCGGGGGGGACAGGATCCTACGAGCAGTACTTC
.,TRBV28,TRBJ2-7,TRBD1,CASGMPGQKYEQYF,TGTGCCAGCGGAATGCCGGGACAGAAGTACGAGCAGTACTTC
.,TRBV7-6,TRBJ2-1,TRBD2,CASSLVPPGTTYNEQFF,TGTGCCAGCAGCTTAGTTCCGCCCGGGACTACCTACAATGAGCAGTTCTTC
few,TRBV10-3,TRBJ1-5,TRBD1,CATRLTDRENQPQHF,TGTGCCACCAGACTTACGGACAGGGAAAATCAGCCCCAGCATTTT